The 2 T cell receptor beta chains below all came from one sample that was sequenced in a study of graft-versus-host responses after intestinal transplantation. These receptors have no identified antigens. Profiling relied on immunoSEQ multiplex PCR, and the TCRdb table lists in-frame clones only, not all of them. The data contain 140,000 or so clones, around 90% of them seen just once; the ten biggest clones take up roughly 0.2%. The material sequenced was unstimulated CD4+ T cells sorted from spleen or lymph node cells, taken before intestinal transplant. The receptor source for this set is a human donor who received an intestinal transplant.

The chain recombines TRBV25-1 with TRBJ2-2; no clear D gene. The V gene lost 4 bases and the J gene lost 2 bases, with 8 bases spanning the gap. This CDR3 contains 14 residues. Germline V lookup: CDR1 MGHDK, CDR2 SYGVNS. The DNA of the CDR3 is TGTGCCAGCAGTGCTCGGGCCAACACCGGGGAGCTGTTTTTT. Its translation is CASSARANTGELFF.

V gene TRBV6-1 combines with J gene TRBJ2-4; 8 positions agree with TRBD2. The CDR3 has 15 amino acids. The V and J ends lost 10 bases and 3 bases, in that order; junction bases with no gene match: 11. Per germline, CDR1 MNHNS and CDR2 SASEGT. This chain's CDR3 is CATDEAGVLKNIQYF. DNA of the CDR3: TGTGCCACCGATGAAGCGGGAGTCCTCAAAAACATTCAGTACTTC.